What follows describes a single TCR beta chain. These data originate in a study of blood T cell repertoires in COVID-19. Across the whole study: Spain, Italy and the United States supplied samples that represented acute and convalescent COVID-19.

Study processing details: Estimates of nucleated cell counts were drawn from the amplification of reference gene primers. Measured with immunoSEQ multiplex PCR; TCRdb has only the in-frame clones, and not every one. Clone size and V and J calls were adopted from that table, with D and trimming inferred from the DNA. The sample has approximately 200,000 clones, almost 85% seen once. CDR3 length: 15 residues. V dropped 0 bases and J dropped 7 bases, with 16 bases sitting between them. CDR1 is GTSNPN, CDR2 SVGIG, per germline (reference sequence). Sequencing used peripheral blood. The clonotype was recovered from a human donor with acute or convalescent COVID-19. The donor label of this sample is uncertain. This chain joins TRBV30 and TRBJ1-5; a possible D gene is TRBD1 (6 bases). The CDR3 here is CAWSVQGLFAQPQHF. CDR3 sequence (DNA): TGTGCCTGGAGTGTACAGGGATTATTCGCCCAGCCCCAGCATTTT.